This record concerns one T cell receptor beta chain sequence. The antigen is not known. This entry comes from a study of long-term antiretroviral therapy in people with HIV. In the study overall: The oldest samples precede the 2015 immediate-ART recommendation by about a decade. Study-level points and caveats: HIV repertoires showed narrower CDR3 length ranges than controls.

Two or more post-ART PBMC samples, plus at least one pre-ART sample, were available for each donor. Researchers report immunoSEQ v3.0 was run at survey level. For each individual sample, sequencing targeted about 40,000-50,000 T-cell genomes. Profiled with immunoSEQ multiplex PCR; TCRdb holds only in-frame clones, not every one. Of around 25,000 clones listed, over 85% are singletons. The TCR originated in a woman aged 45-60 years with HIV. The material was unsorted PBMCs, obtained around 5 years after starting antiretroviral therapy.

The CDR3 loop is CASSGQGAIYEQYF. CDR3 nucleotide sequence: TGTGCCAGCAGCGGACAGGGGGCGATCTACGAGCAGTACTTC. J is TRBJ2-7 and V is TRBV6-6; 11 nucleotides line up with TRBD1. J lost 3 bases, V lost 6 bases, and 4 bases had no gene match. Per germline, CDR1 MNHNY and CDR2 SVGAGI (reference sequence). This CDR3 has 14 residues.